This TCR beta chain was recovered during a study of T cell repertoires in cytomegalovirus infection. MiXCR was run by TCRdb on the reads, yielding one entry per CDR3 protein. The table has roughly 500,000 distinct CDR3 sequences, approximately 11% seen once. This clonotype has only a few counts. Germline V gene data show CDR1 as SGDLS and CDR2 as YYNGEE. CDR3 length equals 16 residues. V was cut by 2 bases and J by 2 bases, with 14 bases left in between. Source material: PBMCs. The genes are TRBV9 and TRBJ1-3, with a possible D match to TRBD1 (6 bases). This sequence was found in a human donor in good health (CMV status not recorded). Some clones in this sample may be carry-over from other donors' samples. CDR3 in DNA: TGTGCCAGCAGCGTTGGACAGTTCGGAACTGGAAACACCATATATTTT. Protein product: CASSVGQFGTGNTIYF.